This T cell receptor (beta chain) appears in the sequencing data of a study of PD-1 blockade in classical Hodgkin lymphoma. The CDR3 has 13 amino acids. Trimming removed 3 bases from V and 2 bases from J, with 7 bases in between. CDR1 and CDR2 from the germline V gene are KGHSH and LQKENI. Assay used: immunoSEQ multiplex PCR; TCRdb lists only in-frame clones, some missing. The sample has about 47,000 clones; around 80% are singletons. Findings and caveats of the study: Patients who responded completely had about the same baseline diversity as newly diagnosed patients.

The time point is: cycle 4 day 1 (C4D1), after more than five weeks of nivolumab. Exposure to brentuximab vedotin varied, and each patient had relapsed following autologous stem cell transplantation. About this clone: As yet, its antigen is unknown. The sample contains more than one DNA sequence encoding this CDR3.

The chain carries TRBV18 and TRBJ1-1, with unresolved D. The sequence derives from a human donor with classical Hodgkin lymphoma. Sample: peripheral blood mononuclear cells (PBMCs), taken before the fourth cycle of nivolumab. The CDR3 DNA is TGTGCCAGCTCACCCCAGGTTAACACTGAAGCTTTCTTT. Translating it yields CASSPQVNTEAFF.